The T cell receptor (beta chain) under discussion was sequenced for a study of identical twins. Findings and caveats of the study: Modelling approaches yielded underestimates of out-of-frame TCR alpha sharing between monozygotic twins. Its conclusions, products of cross-sectional statistical analysis, did not come from following the same donors. With abundant cord blood beta clonotypes, insertions were fewer; memory repertoires showed no such pattern.

Template switching created a universal primer site, and the cDNA included unique molecular identifiers. TCRdb re-called the 5' RACE reads through MiXCR, storing one row per CDR3 protein. The table includes some 730,000 distinct CDR3 sequences, roughly 18% detected once. In the case of this clonotype: What it binds is unknown.

Trimming took off 5 bases at V and 7 bases at J, with 15 bases between the two ends. This CDR3 is 15 amino acids long. CDR1 and CDR2 from the germline V gene are SGHTA and FQGNSA. This sample was also put to use in a study of T cells expressing NK-cell markers.

The chain joins TRBV7-2 to TRBJ1-6; D is undetermined. Sequencing input: PBMCs. The origin of this receptor is a woman aged 18-29 years in good health. CDR3 DNA sequence: TGTGCCAGCAGCGGAAAAGGAATAGTGAATTCACCCCTCCACTTT. Protein product: CASSGKGIVNSPLHF.